These 2 T cell receptor beta chains originate from one sample sequenced in a study of blood T cell repertoires in COVID-19 (dated by TCRdb to 2020 to 2022). Library preparation used the immunoSEQ multiplex PCR assay. In its TCRdb copy, this immuneACCESS table keeps in-frame sequences only and misses some clones. Where compared with another copy, unresolved V genes explain less than half of these, and the others have no known cause. In this sample the table shows roughly 170,000 clones, less than 85% of which occur a single time. Approximately 7% of the sample is taken by the ten largest. Sequenced input: peripheral blood. The receptors come from a human donor in a cohort sampled during active COVID-19.

The V gene is TRBV5-1, the J gene TRBJ2-7; D not certain. Trimming took 0 bases from V and 5 from J, leaving 6 bases between them. CDR1 is SGHRS, CDR2 YFSETQ, per germline. The CDR3 spans 12 residues. The CDR3 region has the DNA TGCGCCAGCAGCTTGGACGGAGACGAGCAGTACTTC. Translating gives CASSLDGDEQYF.

The chain carries TRBV5-1 and TRBJ1-4; D may be TRBD1 (6 bases). The CDR3 has 14 residues. Trimming pared 3 bases from V and 6 bases from J, leaving 12 bases between. In germline, CDR1 is SGHRS, CDR2 YFSETQ. The CDR3 nucleotides are TGCGCCAGCAGCTCAGGGGACGGGTATGAAAAACTGTTTTTT. It is translated as CASSSGDGYEKLFF.